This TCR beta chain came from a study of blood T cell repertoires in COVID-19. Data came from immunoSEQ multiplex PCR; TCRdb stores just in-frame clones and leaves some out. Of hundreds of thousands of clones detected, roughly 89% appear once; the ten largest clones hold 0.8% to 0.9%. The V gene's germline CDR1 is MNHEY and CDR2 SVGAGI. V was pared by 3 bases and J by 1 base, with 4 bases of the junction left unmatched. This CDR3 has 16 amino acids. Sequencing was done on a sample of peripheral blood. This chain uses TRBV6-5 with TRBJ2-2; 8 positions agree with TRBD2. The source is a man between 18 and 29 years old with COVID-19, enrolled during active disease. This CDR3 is CASSYSGGLNTGELFF. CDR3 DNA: TGTGCCAGCAGTTATTCGGGAGGGCTGAACACCGGGGAGCTGTTTTTT.